What follows are 11 T cell receptor beta chains derived from one specimen sequenced in a study of T cells expressing NK-cell markers. For each CDR3 protein, TCRdb gives one entry from its re-call of the 5' RACE reads, without DNA. The listing records hundreds of thousands of distinct CDR3 sequences. The sequenced material came from blood T cells: a sorted CD56 or NKG2C T cell subset, CD4+ or CD8+ T cells, or bulk PBMC T cells (not recorded which). Source of these receptors: a woman aged 18-70 years in good health.

The chain is built from TRBV12-3 or TRBV12-4 and TRBJ2-3; TCRdb gives TRBD2 as the D gene, but with no DNA this cannot be confirmed. The CDR3 length is 15 residues. The CDR3: CASSSAALPTDTQYF.

This chain's CDR3 is CASSRTGEYNEQFF. This chain connects TRBV6-4 to TRBJ2-1; with no DNA, the TCRdb D assignment of TRBD2 cannot be verified. The CDR3 is 14 amino acids. CDR1 is MRHNA, CDR2 SNTAGT, per germline.

The rearrangement links TRBV12-3 or TRBV12-4 to TRBJ2-5; TCRdb picks TRBD2, but there is no DNA to check that call. The CDR3 runs 15 residues. This chain's CDR3 is CASSDQNTEGETQYF.

The chain uses TRBV28 and TRBJ1-1. Germline CDR1 MDHEN, CDR2 SYDVKM. The CDR3 totals 12 residues. CDR3 in amino acids: CASSFVNTEAFF.

The V call is TRBV20-1, the J call TRBJ2-7; the D call of TRBD1 rests on TCRdb alone, since no DNA is present to check it. The germline gives CDR1 DFQATT, CDR2 SNEGSKA (reference sequence). The CDR3 loop spans 11 amino acids. The CDR3 sequence is CSAAPGPEQYF.

The chain recombines TRBV7-3 with TRBJ1-1; TCRdb gives TRBD1 as the D gene, but with no DNA this cannot be confirmed. The CDR3 runs 17 residues. Germline lookup yields CDR1 SGHTA and CDR2 FQGTGA. The CDR3 sequence is CASSLTGGGTVNTEAFF.

The rearrangement links TRBV25-1 to TRBJ2-5; the D call from TCRdb, TRBD2, cannot be confirmed without DNA. Germline CDR1 reads MGHDK; CDR2 reads SYGVNS. The CDR3 extends over 15 amino acids. The CDR3 sequence: CASSEGDFKQETQYF.

The CDR3 region is CAISAGTKNNEQFF. The chain couples TRBV10-3 to TRBJ2-1; TCRdb picks TRBD2, but there is no DNA to check that call. Germline-derived CDR1 and CDR2 are ENHRY and SYGVKD. The CDR3 has 14 amino acids.

The chain employs TRBV27 and TRBJ1-5; TCRdb names TRBD1, which stays unverified in the absence of DNA. CDR3 length: 14 residues. CDR1 MNHEY and CDR2 SMNVEV come from the germline V gene (reference sequence). CDR3 in amino acids: CASRETGPNQPQHF.

The rearrangement links TRBV12-3 or TRBV12-4 to TRBJ2-3; absent DNA, TCRdb's TRBD1 call cannot be checked. The CDR3 has 16 residues. CDR3 sequence reads: CASRPDWGTNTDTQYF.

This chain joins TRBV4-3 and TRBJ1-2; no DNA is available, so the TRBD1 call from TCRdb remains unchecked. CDR1 LGHNA and CDR2 YSLEER come from the germline V gene. The CDR3 consists of 16 residues. This CDR3 reads CASSHDKTGAGYGYTF.